Presented here are 8 T cell receptor beta chains from one specimen sequenced in a study of identical twins. TCRdb reanalysed the 5' RACE reads using MiXCR and keeps one entry per CDR3 protein. The sample holds some 630,000 distinct CDR3 sequences, around 7.5% seen once. These data were also reused for a study on yellow fever vaccine responses in identical twins.

Sequencing used PBMCs. The receptors shown here come from a woman aged 18 to 35 in good health.

This clonotype has more than one count but fewer than ten. This chain joins TRBV6-5 and TRBJ1-1, with D hard to call. Germline V lookup: CDR1 MNHEY, CDR2 SVGAGI. Deletions cut 4 bases from V and 0 bases from J, with 18 bases between. The CDR3 covers 17 residues. The CDR3 spells CASSSHSPGPLNTEAFF. Written as DNA, the CDR3 is TGTGCCAGCAGTTCCCACTCTCCCGGGCCTTTGAACACTGAAGCTTTCTTT.

This chain connects TRBV6-5 to TRBJ1-1; D is unclear. This CDR3 is 13 amino acids long. Trimming cost V 2 bases and J 5 bases, with 9 bases left between them. Germline V gives CDR1 MNHEY, CDR2 SVGAGI. The CDR3 reads CASSYVGRTEAFF. The CDR3, as DNA: TGTGCCAGCAGTTACGTCGGCAGAACTGAAGCTTTCTTT.

This clonotype has only a few counts. The CDR3 loop is CASSPAGGYGEQFF. The CDR3 DNA sequence: TGTGCCAGCAGCCCAGCGGGGGGTTACGGTGAGCAGTTCTTC. The chain uses TRBV2 and TRBJ2-1; 9 nucleotides align to TRBD2. With V trimmed by 6 bases and J by 9 bases, 9 bases remained unmatched. The CDR3 has 14 residues. From germline, CDR1 is SNHLY and CDR2 FYNNEI. Looking up the rest from reference TRBV2 and TRBJ2-1 gives the full variable domain: EPEVTQTPSHQVTQMGQEVILRCVPISNHLYFYWYRQILGQKVEFLVSFYNNEISEKSEIFDDQFSVERPDGSNFTLKIRSTKLEDSAMYFCASSPAGGYGEQFFGPGTRLTVL.

V and J are TRBV20-1 and TRBJ2-2; D is tentatively TRBD1 or TRBD2 (6 bases each). Trimming cost V 6 bases and J 0 bases, with 20 bases left between them. This CDR3 region has 17 residues. CDR1 DFQATT and CDR2 SNEGSKA come from the germline V gene (reference sequence). CDR3: CSARGHVTFSNTGELFF. As DNA, the CDR3 is TGCAGTGCACGGGGGCACGTGACTTTCTCGAACACCGGGGAGCTGTTTTTT.

The chain links TRBV7-6 to TRBJ2-3; 12 nucleotides align to TRBD1. Germline trimming cut 1 base from V and 2 bases from J; bases unmatched to any gene: 10. From germline, CDR1 is SGHVS and CDR2 FNYEAQ. The CDR3 is 19 amino acids. The DNA of the CDR3 is TGTGCCAGCAGCTTAGGTAGTAGGGACAGGGGGCACTACACAGATACGCAGTATTTT. Its translation is CASSLGSRDRGHYTDTQYF.

The V gene is TRBV7-9, the J gene TRBJ2-2; D is unresolved. V lost 4 bases and J lost 3, with 6 bases in between. CDR1 and CDR2 from the germline V gene are SEHNR and FQNEAQ (reference sequence). The CDR3 has 13 residues. The CDR3 region is CASSSEYTGELFF. DNA of the CDR3: TGTGCCAGCAGCTCAGAATACACCGGGGAGCTGTTTTTT. The full variable domain, rest sourced from reference TRBV7-9 and TRBJ2-2, is DTGVSQNPRHKITKRGQNVTFRCDPISEHNRLYWYRQTLGQGPEFLTYFQNEAQLEKSRLLSDRFSAERPKGSFSTLEIQRTEQGDSAMYLCASSSEYTGELFFGEGSRLTVL.

Ten or more counts support this clonotype. The genes are TRBV7-3 and TRBJ1-3; maybe TRBD1 (5 bases). CDR1 is SGHTA and CDR2 is FQGTGA in the germline V gene. V lost 2 bases, J lost 1 base, and 6 bases lay in between. This CDR3 has 14 residues. The CDR3 sequence is CASSLQGSGNTIYF. The CDR3 nucleotides are TGTGCCAGCAGCTTACAGGGTTCTGGAAACACCATATATTTT. The full variable domain, rest sourced from reference TRBV7-3 and TRBJ1-3, is GAGVSQTPSNKVTEKGKYVELRCDPISGHTALYWYRQSLGQGPEFLIYFQGTGAADDSGLPNDRFFAVRPEGSVSTLKIQRTERGDSAVYLCASSLQGSGNTIYFGEGSWLTVV.

This chain links TRBV3-1 with TRBJ1-1; a possible D gene is TRBD1 (5 bases). The CDR3 spans 14 residues. V lost 3 bases to trimming and J lost 6 bases, with 14 bases between them. The germline V gene encodes CDR1 LGHDT and CDR2 YNNKEL (reference sequence). CDR3 sequence reads: CASSHPQGAAEAFF. DNA for the CDR3: TGTGCCAGCAGCCATCCCCAAGGGGCCGCTGAAGCTTTCTTT.